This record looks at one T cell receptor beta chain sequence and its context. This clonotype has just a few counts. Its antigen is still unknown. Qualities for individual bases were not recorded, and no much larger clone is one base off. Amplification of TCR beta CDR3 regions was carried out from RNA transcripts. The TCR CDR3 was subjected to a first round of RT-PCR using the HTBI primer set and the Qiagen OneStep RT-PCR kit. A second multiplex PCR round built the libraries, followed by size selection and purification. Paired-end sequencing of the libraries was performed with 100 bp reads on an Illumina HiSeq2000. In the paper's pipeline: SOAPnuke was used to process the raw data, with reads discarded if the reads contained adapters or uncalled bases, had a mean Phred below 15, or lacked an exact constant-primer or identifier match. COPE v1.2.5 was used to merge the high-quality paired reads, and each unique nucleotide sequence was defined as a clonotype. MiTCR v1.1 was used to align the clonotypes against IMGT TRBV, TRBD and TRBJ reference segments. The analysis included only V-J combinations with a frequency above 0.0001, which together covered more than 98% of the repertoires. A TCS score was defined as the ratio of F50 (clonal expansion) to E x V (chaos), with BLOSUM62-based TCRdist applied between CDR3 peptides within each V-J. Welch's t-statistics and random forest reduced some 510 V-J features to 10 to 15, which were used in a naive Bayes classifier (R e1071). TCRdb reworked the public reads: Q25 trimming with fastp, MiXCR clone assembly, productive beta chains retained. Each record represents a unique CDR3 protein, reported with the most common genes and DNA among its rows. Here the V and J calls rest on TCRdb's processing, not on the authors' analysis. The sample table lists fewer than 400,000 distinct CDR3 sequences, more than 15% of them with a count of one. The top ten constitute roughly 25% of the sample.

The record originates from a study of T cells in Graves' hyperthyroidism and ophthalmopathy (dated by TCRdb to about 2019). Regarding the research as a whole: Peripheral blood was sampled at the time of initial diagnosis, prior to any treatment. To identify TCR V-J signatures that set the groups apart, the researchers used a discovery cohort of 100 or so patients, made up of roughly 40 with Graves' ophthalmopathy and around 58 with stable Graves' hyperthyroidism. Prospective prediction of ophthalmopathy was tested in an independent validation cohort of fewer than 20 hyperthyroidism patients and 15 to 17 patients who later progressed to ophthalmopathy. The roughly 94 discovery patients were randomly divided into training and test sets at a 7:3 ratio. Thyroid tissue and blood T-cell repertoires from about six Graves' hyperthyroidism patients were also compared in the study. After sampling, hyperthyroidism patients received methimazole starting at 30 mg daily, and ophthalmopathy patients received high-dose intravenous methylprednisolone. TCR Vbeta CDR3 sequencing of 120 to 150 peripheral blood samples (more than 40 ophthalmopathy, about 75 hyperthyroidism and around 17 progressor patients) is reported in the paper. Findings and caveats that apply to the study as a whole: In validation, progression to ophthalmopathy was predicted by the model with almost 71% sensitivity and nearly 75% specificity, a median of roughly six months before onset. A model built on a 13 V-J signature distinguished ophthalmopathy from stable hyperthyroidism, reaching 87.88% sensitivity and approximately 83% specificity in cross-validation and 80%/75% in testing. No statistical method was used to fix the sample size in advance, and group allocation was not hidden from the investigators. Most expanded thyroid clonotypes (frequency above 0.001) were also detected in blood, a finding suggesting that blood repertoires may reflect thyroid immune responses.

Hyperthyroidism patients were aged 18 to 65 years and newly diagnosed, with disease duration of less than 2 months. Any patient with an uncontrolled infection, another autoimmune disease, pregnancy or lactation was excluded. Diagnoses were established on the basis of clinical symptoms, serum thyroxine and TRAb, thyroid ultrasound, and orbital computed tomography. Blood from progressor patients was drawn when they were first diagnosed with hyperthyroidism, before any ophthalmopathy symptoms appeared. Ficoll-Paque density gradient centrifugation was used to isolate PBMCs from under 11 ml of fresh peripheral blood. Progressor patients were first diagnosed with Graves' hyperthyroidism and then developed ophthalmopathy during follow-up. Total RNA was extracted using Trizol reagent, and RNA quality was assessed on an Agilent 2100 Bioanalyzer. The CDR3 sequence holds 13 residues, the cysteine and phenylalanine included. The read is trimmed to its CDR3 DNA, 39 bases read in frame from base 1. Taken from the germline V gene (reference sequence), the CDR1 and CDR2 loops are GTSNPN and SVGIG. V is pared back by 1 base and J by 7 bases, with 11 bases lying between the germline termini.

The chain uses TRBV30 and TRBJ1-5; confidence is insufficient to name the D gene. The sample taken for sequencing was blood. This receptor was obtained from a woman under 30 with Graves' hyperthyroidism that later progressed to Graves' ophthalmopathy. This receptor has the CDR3 CAWSAGTDQPQHF. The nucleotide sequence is TGTGCCTGGAGTGCGGGTACTGACCAGCCCCAGCATTTT.